This TCR beta chain was retrieved from a study of cytomegalovirus exposure and HLA in healthy donors. On this clone: Its antigen is not identified.

The primer mix had 60 Vbeta and 13 Jbeta primers. The assay was immunoSEQ multiplex PCR, and TCRdb's table has in-frame clones only and misses some. Among some 180,000 clones, approximately 80% were seen once, and the ten largest hold 1.2% to 1.5%. The CDR3 extends over 15 amino acids. The V and J ends lost 4 bases and 3 bases, in that order; junction bases with no gene match: 4. CDR1 MNHEY and CDR2 SVGAGI come from the germline V gene. General study findings and limits: Among TCR sequences, most were rare, though some public TCRs appeared in many donors. A list of about 160 TCR beta chains associated with cytomegalovirus was given. A previous analysis found most TCR beta V segments productive roughly 87% or roughly 30% of the time.

This clonotype originated in a girl between 5 and 17 years old in good health and CMV-seropositive. The chain joins TRBV6-5 to TRBJ2-7; 12 bases are a match to TRBD2. Source material: PBMCs. CDR3 loop: CASSSTSGGHYEQYF. The CDR3 DNA sequence: TGTGCCAGCAGTTCGACTAGCGGGGGACACTACGAGCAGTACTTC.